Presented here are 17 T cell receptor beta chains from one specimen sequenced in a study of patients and donors after allogeneic stem cell transplantation. A single record per CDR3 protein comes from TCRdb applying MiXCR to the RT-PCR reads. The sample lists 920,000 or so distinct CDR3 sequences, approximately 18% seen once, with 5.5% to 6.5% in the top ten. Material for sequencing was blood, either unsorted or a sorted T cell fraction (not recorded which). The receptors were sampled from a human donor who was either an allogeneic HSCT recipient or a stem cell or donor lymphocyte infusion donor (not recorded which). It is not recorded whose cells these are; they may come from a transplant donor.

This clonotype came up a few times. In nucleotides, the CDR3 is TGTGCCAGCAGTCTCAGTCTACTAGCCGCCGTTAATGAGCAGTTCTTC. Residues: CASSLSLLAAVNEQFF. This rearrangement joins TRBV3-1 to TRBJ2-1; weak D call: TRBD2 (6 bases). The CDR3 has 16 residues. Germline V CDR1 and CDR2: LGHDT, YNNKEL (reference sequence). The V and J ends lost 6 bases and 7 bases respectively, with 22 bases between them.

This clonotype was counted many times. The chain uses TRBV29-1 and TRBJ2-7; TRBD1 might be the D (5 bases). The V gene's germline CDR1 is SQVTM and CDR2 ANQGSEA. Trimming removed 3 bases from V and 4 bases from J, with 7 bases in between. This CDR3 comprises 11 residues. The CDR3: CSVDKGYEQYF. CDR3 nucleotides: TGCAGCGTTGATAAGGGGTACGAGCAGTACTTC.

V gene TRBV4-3 combines with J gene TRBJ2-7, with TRBD1 as a possible D gene (6 bases). The CDR3 extends over 15 amino acids. The V gene lost 0 bases and the J gene lost 7 bases, with 16 bases spanning the gap. Germline V gene sequence: CDR1 LGHNA, CDR2 YSLEER. The CDR3 protein is CASSQDTRTAVEQYF. The DNA for the CDR3 is TGCGCCAGCAGCCAAGATACGAGGACAGCGGTTGAGCAGTACTTC.

This clonotype has a count of ten or more. This sequence joins TRBV12-3 or TRBV12-4 and TRBJ1-2; TRBD1 aligns across 8 bases. After removal of 5 bases from V and 8 bases from J, the junction contained 7 bases not matched to a gene. The CDR3 runs 13 residues. CDR3 sequence: CASSPRGRDGYTF. In nucleotides, the CDR3 is TGTGCCAGCAGTCCCAGGGGGCGAGACGGCTACACCTTC.

This clonotype was counted ten times or more. V usage is TRBV5-1 and J usage is TRBJ1-5; D is perhaps TRBD1 (5 bases). CDR3 size: 14 residues. Germline lookup yields CDR1 SGHRS and CDR2 YFSETQ. V dropped 5 bases and J dropped 4 bases, with 13 bases sitting between them. CDR3 residues: CASSSGDGNQPQHF. DNA for the CDR3: TGCGCCAGCAGTTCCGGGGACGGGAATCAGCCCCAGCATTTT.

V gene TRBV12-3 or TRBV12-4 combines with J gene TRBJ1-6, with D unclear. CDR3 length equals 12 residues. The V end lost 9 bases, the J end lost 9 bases, and 12 bases lay between the germline ends. The CDR3 is CASRVGASPLHF. The CDR3, as DNA: TGTGCCAGTAGAGTCGGTGCTTCACCCCTCCACTTT.

This clonotype was seen only a few times. This chain joins TRBV5-5 and TRBJ2-3; 9 positions agree with TRBD1. Trimming cost V 4 bases and J 1 base; bases outside gene matches: 4. Germline loops: CDR1 SGHKS, CDR2 YYEKEE (reference sequence). CDR3 length: 15 residues. The CDR3 region has the DNA TGTGCCAGCAGCGGAAGACAGGGGGGCACAGATACGCAGTATTTT. This sequence encodes CASSGRQGGTDTQYF.

The CDR3 bases are TGTGCCAGCAGCCGACTAGCCAAGGACATTCAGTACTTC. Its translation: CASSRLAKDIQYF. The chain has TRBV6-1 and TRBJ2-4, with 7 bases lining up with TRBD2. CDR3 length equals 13 residues. Unmatched junction bases numbered 7, after V lost 6 bases and J lost 8 bases. CDR1 is MNHNS and CDR2 is SASEGT in the germline V gene.

This chain connects TRBV28 to TRBJ2-1, with 7 bases matching TRBD2. Germline V CDR1 and CDR2: MDHEN, SYDVKM. The V segment lost 2 bases and the J segment 2 bases; nucleotides outside the gene matches: 15. This CDR3 is 19 amino acids long. This CDR3 is CASSLGPYSGREPYNEQFF. CDR3 nucleotides: TGTGCCAGCAGTTTAGGTCCATATTCGGGGCGGGAGCCCTACAATGAGCAGTTCTTC.

This clonotype was seen more than once but under ten times. This rearrangement joins TRBV7-8 to TRBJ2-3; D gene uncertain. V was trimmed by 7 bases and J by 14 bases, leaving 22 bases between them. The CDR3 has 13 amino acids. Germline assignment: CDR1 SGHVS and CDR2 FQNEAQ. CDR3 DNA: TGTGCCAGCAACGGCGTACTTGGGATCGGGCGGTATTTT. Translation: CASNGVLGIGRYF.

V is TRBV11-2 and J is TRBJ2-5; 10 nucleotides line up with TRBD2. The ends lost 5 bases at V and 3 bases at J; junction bases unmatched: 6. The germline V gene has CDR1 SGHAT and CDR2 FQNNGV. The length of the CDR3 is 15 residues. CDR3 protein: CASSRLAGEEETQYF. Written as DNA, the CDR3 is TGTGCCAGCAGCCGTCTAGCGGGAGAGGAAGAGACCCAGTACTTC.

The CDR3 region has the DNA TGCAGTGCTAGAGACCACAGCCGGGGAGGCTATGGCTACACCTTC. It is translated as CSARDHSRGGYGYTF. The chain uses TRBV20-1 and TRBJ1-2, with D uncertain. The CDR3 is 15 amino acids. Germline CDR1 DFQATT, CDR2 SNEGSKA (reference sequence). Trimming stripped 0 bases from V and 4 bases from J, with 15 bases between.

This clonotype showed up just a few times. The V call is TRBV29-1, the J call TRBJ1-1, with D uncertain. Germline V gives CDR1 SQVTM, CDR2 ANQGSEA. Trimming took off 7 bases at V and 6 bases at J, with 12 bases between the two ends. The CDR3 has 11 residues. The CDR3 protein is CSAMVEAEAFF. DNA for the CDR3: TGCAGCGCTATGGTAGAGGCTGAAGCTTTCTTT.

The chain has TRBV6-6 and TRBJ1-1; D uncertain. The CDR3 is 12 amino acids. Trimming shortened V by 2 bases and J by 8 bases, and 9 bases separated the two germline ends. CDR1 and CDR2 (germline): MNHNY, SVGAGI (reference sequence). The CDR3 DNA sequence: TGTGCCAGCAGTTACGCGGCTTTCGAAGCTTTCTTT. It specifies CASSYAAFEAFF.

This clonotype was found once. The rearrangement uses TRBV16 and TRBJ1-4; no firm D call. CDR1 is KGHSY, CDR2 FQNENV, per germline. Trimming took off 4 bases at V and 10 bases at J, with 22 bases between the two ends. The CDR3 runs to 16 residues. The chain's CDR3 is CASSPGFGLLGVKLFF. The CDR3 DNA is TGTGCCAGCAGCCCTGGCTTCGGACTACTCGGCGTAAAACTGTTTTTT.

This chain joins TRBV12-3 or TRBV12-4 and TRBJ2-1, with D tentatively TRBD1 (6 bases). V shed 5 bases and J shed 5 bases, with 16 bases lying between them. This CDR3 contains 15 residues. This chain's CDR3 is CASSPIVWGHNEQFF. CDR3 in DNA: TGTGCCAGCAGTCCCATAGTTTGGGGGCACAATGAGCAGTTCTTC.

This clonotype was seen only a few times. The genes are TRBV14 and TRBJ2-3; no definite D call. The V end lost 0 bases, the J end lost 5 bases, and 18 bases lay between the germline ends. In germline, CDR1 is SGHDN, CDR2 FVKESK. The CDR3 covers 17 residues. The CDR3 loop reads CASSQDKDGQILDTQYF. DNA of the CDR3: TGTGCCAGCAGCCAAGATAAGGATGGTCAAATTCTAGATACGCAGTATTTT.